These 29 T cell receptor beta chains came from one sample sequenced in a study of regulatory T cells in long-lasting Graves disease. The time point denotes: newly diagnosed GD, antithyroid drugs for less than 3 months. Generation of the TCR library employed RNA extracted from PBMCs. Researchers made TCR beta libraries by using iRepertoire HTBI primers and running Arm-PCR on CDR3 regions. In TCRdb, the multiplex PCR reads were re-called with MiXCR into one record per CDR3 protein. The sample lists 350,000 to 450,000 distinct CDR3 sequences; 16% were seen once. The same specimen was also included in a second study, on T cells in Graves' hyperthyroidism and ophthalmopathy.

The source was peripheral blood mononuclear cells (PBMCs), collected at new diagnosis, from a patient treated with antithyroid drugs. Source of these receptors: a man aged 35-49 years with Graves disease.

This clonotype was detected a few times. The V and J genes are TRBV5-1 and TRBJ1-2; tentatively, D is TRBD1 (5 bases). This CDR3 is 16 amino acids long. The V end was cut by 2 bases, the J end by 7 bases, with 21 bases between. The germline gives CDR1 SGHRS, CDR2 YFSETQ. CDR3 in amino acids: CASSLDLVAAGVGYTF. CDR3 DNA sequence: TGCGCCAGCAGCTTAGACCTTGTGGCCGCGGGGGTTGGCTACACCTTC.

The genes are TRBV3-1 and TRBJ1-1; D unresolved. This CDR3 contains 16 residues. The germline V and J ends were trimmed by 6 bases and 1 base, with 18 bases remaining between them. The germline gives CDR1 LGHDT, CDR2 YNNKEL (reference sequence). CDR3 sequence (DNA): TGTGCCAGCAGTGCCTCGCCCCAAATAGGGAACACTGAAGCTTTCTTT. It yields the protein CASSASPQIGNTEAFF.

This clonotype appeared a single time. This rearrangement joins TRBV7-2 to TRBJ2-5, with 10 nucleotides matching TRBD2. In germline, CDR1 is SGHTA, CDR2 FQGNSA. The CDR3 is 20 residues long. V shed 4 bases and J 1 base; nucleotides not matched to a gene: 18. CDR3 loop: CASSSGASGGAWATQETQYF. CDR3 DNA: TGTGCCAGCAGCTCGGGGGCCAGCGGGGGGGCGTGGGCCACCCAAGAGACCCAGTACTTC.

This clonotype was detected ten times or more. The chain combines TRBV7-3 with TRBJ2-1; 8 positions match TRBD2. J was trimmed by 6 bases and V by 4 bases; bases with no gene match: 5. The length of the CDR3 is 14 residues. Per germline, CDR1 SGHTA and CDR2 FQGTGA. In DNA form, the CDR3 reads TGTGCCAGCAGCTCAGAACGGGGGGGCAATGAGCAGTTCTTC. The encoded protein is CASSSERGGNEQFF. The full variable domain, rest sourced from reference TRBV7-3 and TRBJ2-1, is GAGVSQTPSNKVTEKGKYVELRCDPISGHTALYWYRQSLGQGPEFLIYFQGTGAADDSGLPNDRFFAVRPEGSVSTLKIQRTERGDSAVYLCASSSERGGNEQFFGPGTRLTVL.

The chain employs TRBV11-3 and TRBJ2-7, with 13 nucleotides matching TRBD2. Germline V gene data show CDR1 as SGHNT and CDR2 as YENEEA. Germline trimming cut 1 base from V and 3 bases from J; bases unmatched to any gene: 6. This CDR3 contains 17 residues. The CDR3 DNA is TGTGCCAGCAGCTTAGCCGGGACTAGCGGGGCCTACTACGAGCAGTACTTC. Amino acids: CASSLAGTSGAYYEQYF. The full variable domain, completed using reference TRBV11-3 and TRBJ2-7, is EAGVVQSPRYKIIEKKQPVAFWCNPISGHNTLYWYLQNLGQGPELLIRYENEEAVDDSQLPKDRFSAERLKGVDSTLKIQPAELGDSAVYLCASSLAGTSGAYYEQYFGPGTRLTVT.

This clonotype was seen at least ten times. CDR3 in amino acids: CATHRGLGNQPQHF. As DNA, the CDR3 is TGTGCCACCCACAGGGGGCTGGGAAATCAGCCCCAGCATTTT. The J gene is TRBJ1-5, the V gene TRBV28; the match to TRBD1 covers 9 bases. This CDR3 contains 14 residues. From germline, CDR1 is MDHEN and CDR2 SYDVKM. V lost 10 bases to trimming and J lost 4 bases; unmatched junction nucleotides: 8.

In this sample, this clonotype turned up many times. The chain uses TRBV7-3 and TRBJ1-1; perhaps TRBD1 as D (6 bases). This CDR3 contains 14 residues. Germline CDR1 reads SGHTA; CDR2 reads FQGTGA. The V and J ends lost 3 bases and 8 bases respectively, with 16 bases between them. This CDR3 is CASSLGDTPTEAFF. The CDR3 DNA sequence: TGTGCCAGCAGCTTGGGGGACACACCTACGGAAGCTTTCTTT.

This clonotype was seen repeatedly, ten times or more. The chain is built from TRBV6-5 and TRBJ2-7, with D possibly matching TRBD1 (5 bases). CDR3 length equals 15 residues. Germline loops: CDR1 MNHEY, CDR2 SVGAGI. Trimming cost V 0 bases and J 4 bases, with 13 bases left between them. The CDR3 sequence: CASSYSTDSFYEQYF. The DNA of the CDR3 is TGTGCCAGCAGTTACTCGACTGACAGTTTTTACGAGCAGTACTTC.

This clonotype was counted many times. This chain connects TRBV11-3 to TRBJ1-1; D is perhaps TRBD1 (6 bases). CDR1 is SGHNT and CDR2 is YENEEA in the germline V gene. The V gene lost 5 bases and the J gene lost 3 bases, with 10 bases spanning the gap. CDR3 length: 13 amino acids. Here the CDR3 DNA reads TGTGCCAGCAGCCTCAGGGGTTACACTGAAGCTTTCTTT. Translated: CASSLRGYTEAFF.

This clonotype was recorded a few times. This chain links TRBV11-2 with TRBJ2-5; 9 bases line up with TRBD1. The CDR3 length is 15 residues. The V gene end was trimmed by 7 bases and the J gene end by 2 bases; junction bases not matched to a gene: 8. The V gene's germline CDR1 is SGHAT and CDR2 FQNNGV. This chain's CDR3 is CASNLDRGIQETQYF. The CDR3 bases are TGTGCCAGCAACTTGGACAGGGGTATTCAAGAGACCCAGTACTTC.

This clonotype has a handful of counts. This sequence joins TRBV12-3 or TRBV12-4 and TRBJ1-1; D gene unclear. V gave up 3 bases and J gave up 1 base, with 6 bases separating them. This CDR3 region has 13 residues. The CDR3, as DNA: TGTGCCAGCAGTTTTTTATCGAACACTGAAGCTTTCTTT. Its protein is CASSFLSNTEAFF.

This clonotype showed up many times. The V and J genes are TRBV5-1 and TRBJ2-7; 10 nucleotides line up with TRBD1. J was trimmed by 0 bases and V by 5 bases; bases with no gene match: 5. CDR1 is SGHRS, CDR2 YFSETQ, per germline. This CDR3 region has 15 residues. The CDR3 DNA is TGCGCCAGCAGATCGGGACAGGGGTTCTCCTACGAGCAGTACTTC. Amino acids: CASRSGQGFSYEQYF.

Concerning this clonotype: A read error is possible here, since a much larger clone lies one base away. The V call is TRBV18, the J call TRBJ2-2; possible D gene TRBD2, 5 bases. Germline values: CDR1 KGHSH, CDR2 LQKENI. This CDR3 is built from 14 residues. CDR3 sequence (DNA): TGTGCCAGCTCACCACCGTCATTTACCGGGGAGCTGTCTTTT. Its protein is CASSPPSFTGELSF. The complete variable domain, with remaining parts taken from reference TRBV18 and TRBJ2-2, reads NAGVMQNPRHLVRRRGQEARLRCSPMKGHSHVYWYRQLPEEGLKFMVYLQKENIIDESGMPKERFSAEFPKEGPSILRIQQVVRGDSAAYFCASSPPSFTGELSFGEGSRLTVL.

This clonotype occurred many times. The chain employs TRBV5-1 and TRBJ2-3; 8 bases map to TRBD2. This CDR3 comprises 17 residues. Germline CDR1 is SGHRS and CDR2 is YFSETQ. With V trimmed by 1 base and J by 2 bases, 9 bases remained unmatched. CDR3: CASSLRGSGGPTDTQYF. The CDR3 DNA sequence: TGCGCCAGCAGCTTGAGGGGCAGCGGGGGCCCCACAGATACGCAGTATTTT.

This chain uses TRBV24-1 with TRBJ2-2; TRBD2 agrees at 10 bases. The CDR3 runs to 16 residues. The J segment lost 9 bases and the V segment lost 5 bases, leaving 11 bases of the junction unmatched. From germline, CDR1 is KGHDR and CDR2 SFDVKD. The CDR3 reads CATSASGGAETRELFF. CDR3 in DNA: TGTGCCACCAGTGCGAGCGGGGGGGCCGAGACCAGGGAGCTGTTTTTT.

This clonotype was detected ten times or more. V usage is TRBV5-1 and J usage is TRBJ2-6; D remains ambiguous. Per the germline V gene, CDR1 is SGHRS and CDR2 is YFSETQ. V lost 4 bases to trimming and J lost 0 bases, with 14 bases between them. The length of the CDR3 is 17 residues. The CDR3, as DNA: TGCGCCAGCAGCCCGGCCCCATTAGACTCTGGGGCCAACGTCCTGACTTTC. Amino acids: CASSPAPLDSGANVLTF.

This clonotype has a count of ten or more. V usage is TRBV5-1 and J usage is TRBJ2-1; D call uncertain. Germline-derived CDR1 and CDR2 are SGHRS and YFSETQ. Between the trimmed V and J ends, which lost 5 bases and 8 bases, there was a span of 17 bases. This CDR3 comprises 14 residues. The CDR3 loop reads CASRPNSFNDEQFF. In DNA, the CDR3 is TGCGCCAGCAGACCCAATTCTTTTAACGATGAGCAGTTCTTC.

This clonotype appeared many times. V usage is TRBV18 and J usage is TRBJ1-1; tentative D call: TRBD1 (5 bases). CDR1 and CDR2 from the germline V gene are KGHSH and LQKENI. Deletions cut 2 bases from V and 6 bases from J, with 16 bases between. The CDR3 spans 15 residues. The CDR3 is CASSPSRWGLSEAFF. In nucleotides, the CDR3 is TGTGCCAGCTCACCAAGTAGATGGGGCCTCTCTGAAGCTTTCTTT.

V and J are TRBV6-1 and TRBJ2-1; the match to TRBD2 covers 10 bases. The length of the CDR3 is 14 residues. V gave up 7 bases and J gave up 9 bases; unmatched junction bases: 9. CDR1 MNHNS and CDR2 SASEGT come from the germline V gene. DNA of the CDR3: TGTGCCAGCAAAGATAGCGGGGGGTCGGGTGAGCAGTTCTTC. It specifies CASKDSGGSGEQFF.

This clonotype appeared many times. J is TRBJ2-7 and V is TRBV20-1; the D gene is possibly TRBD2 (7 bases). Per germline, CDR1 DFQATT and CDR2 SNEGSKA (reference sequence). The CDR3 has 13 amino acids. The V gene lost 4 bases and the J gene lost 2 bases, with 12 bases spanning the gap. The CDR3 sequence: CSAKPGGPYEQYF. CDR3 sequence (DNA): TGCAGTGCTAAACCCGGGGGGCCCTACGAGCAGTACTTC.

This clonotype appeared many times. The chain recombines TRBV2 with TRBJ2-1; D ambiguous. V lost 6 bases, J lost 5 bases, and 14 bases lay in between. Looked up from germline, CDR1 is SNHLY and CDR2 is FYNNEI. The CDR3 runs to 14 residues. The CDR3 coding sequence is TGTGCCAGCAGGCGGACCCGGTTGAACAATGAGCAGTTCTTC. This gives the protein CASRRTRLNNEQFF.

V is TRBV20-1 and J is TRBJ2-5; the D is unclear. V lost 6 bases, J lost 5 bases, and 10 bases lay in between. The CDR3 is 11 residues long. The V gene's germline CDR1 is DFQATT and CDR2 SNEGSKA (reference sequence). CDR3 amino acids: CSAKSGETQYF. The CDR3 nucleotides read TGCAGTGCAAAATCCGGCGAGACCCAGTACTTC.

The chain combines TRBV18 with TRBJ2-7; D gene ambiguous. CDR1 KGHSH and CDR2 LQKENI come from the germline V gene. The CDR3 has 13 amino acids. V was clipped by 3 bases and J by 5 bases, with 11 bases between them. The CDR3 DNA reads TGTGCCAGCTCACCCTCCGGAAACCACGAGCAGTACTTC. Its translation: CASSPSGNHEQYF.

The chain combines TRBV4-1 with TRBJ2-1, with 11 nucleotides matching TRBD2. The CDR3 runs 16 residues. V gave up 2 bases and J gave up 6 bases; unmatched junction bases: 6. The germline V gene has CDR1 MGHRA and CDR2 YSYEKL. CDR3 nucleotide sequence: TGCGCCAGCAGCCAAATAGCGGGGGGGCCATCCAATGAGCAGTTCTTC. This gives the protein CASSQIAGGPSNEQFF.

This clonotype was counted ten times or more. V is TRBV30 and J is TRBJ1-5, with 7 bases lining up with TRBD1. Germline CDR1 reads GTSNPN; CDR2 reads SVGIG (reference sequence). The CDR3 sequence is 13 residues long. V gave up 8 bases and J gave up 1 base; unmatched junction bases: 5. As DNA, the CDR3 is TGTGCCATCCAGACAGGGAGCAATCAGCCCCAGCATTTT. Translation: CAIQTGSNQPQHF. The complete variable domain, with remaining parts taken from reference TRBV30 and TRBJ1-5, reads SQTIHQWPATLVQPVGSPLSLECTVEGTSNPNLYWYRQAAGRGLQLLFYSVGIGQISSEVPQNLSASRPQDRQFILSSKKLLLSDSGFYLCAIQTGSNQPQHFGDGTRLSIL.

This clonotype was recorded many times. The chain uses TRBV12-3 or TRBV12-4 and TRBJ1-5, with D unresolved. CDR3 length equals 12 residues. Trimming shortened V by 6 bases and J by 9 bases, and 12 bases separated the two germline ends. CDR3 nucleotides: TGTGCCAGCAGCCCCGAGCTTCGGCCCCAGCATTTT. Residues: CASSPELRPQHF.

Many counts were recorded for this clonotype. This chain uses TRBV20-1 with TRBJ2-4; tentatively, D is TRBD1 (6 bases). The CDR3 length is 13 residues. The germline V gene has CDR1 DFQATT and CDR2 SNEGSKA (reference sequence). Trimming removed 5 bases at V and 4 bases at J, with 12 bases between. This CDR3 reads CSALDRRKNIQYF. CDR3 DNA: TGCAGTGCTCTAGACAGGAGGAAAAACATTCAGTACTTC.

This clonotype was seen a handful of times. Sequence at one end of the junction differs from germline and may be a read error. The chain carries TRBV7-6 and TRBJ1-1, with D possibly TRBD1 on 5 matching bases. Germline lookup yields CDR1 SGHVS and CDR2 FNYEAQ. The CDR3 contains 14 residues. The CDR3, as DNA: TGTGTCAGCAGCTTGGGGGGTATGAGCACTGAAGCTTTCTTT. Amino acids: CVSSLGGMSTEAFF.

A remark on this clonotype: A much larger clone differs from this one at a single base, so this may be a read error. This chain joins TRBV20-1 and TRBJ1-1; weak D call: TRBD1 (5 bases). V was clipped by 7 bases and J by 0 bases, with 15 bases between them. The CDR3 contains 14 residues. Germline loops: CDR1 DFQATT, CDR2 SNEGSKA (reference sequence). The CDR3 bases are TGCAGTGTTCATTCGACAGCCATGAACACTGAAGCTTTCTTT. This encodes CSVHSTAMNTEAFF.